A selection of T cell receptor beta chains follows, all from one sample in a study of metastatic and nonmetastatic thyroid tumors. From the PCR reads, TCRdb re-called clones with MiXCR. The profile covers under 5,000 clones, with under 25% appearing a single time and around 21% taken by the ten largest. The material sequenced was tumor tissue. These receptor sequences come from a male donor with papillary thyroid cancer or a benign thyroid nodule (not recorded which). Some clones in this sample may be carry-over from other donors' samples. The CDR3 runs from the conserved cysteine through the conserved F or W. Fields, in order: J gene, D gene, V gene, clone size, CDR3 protein, CDR3 DNA. The D gene is left open where the match is weak. The listing skips clone size in some rows; elsewhere it reads once, few, many or a size class.

j_gene: TRBJ1-1; d_gene: TRBD1; v_gene: TRBV28; abundance: .; CDR3aa: CAGSPTGRDLEAFF; CDR3nt: TGTGCCGGCAGTCCGACAGGGAGGGATCTCGAGGCTTTCTTT
j_gene: TRBJ1-4; d_gene: TRBD1; v_gene: TRBV6-1; abundance: medium-sized; CDR3aa: CASSKQGLHEKLFF; CDR3nt: TGTGCCAGCAGTAAACAGGGGTTACATGAAAAACTGTTTTTT
j_gene: TRBJ2-2; d_gene: TRBD1; v_gene: TRBV5-1; abundance: many; CDR3aa: CASSWAGGTGELFF; CDR3nt: TGCGCCAGCAGCTGGGCAGGGGGAACCGGGGAGCTGTTTTTT
j_gene: TRBJ1-5; d_gene: .; v_gene: TRBV27; abundance: .; CDR3aa: CASRRALNQPQHF; CDR3nt: TGTGCCAGTCGCAGGGCCCTCAATCAGCCCCAGCATTTT
j_gene: TRBJ1-5; d_gene: TRBD1; v_gene: TRBV6-1; abundance: few; CDR3aa: CASSASTGHYSNQPQHF; CDR3nt: TGTGCCAGCAGTGCGTCGACAGGGCACTACAGCAATCAGCCCCAGCATTTT
j_gene: TRBJ1-3; d_gene: .; v_gene: TRBV28; abundance: many; CDR3aa: CASSLFPGNTIYF; CDR3nt: TGTGCCAGCAGTTTATTCCCCGGAAACACCATATATTTT
j_gene: TRBJ1-2; d_gene: TRBD1; v_gene: TRBV7-3; abundance: once; CDR3aa: CASSLMGGTGDGYTF; CDR3nt: TGTGCCAGCAGCTTAATGGGTGGGACAGGGGATGGCTACACCTTC
j_gene: TRBJ2-6; d_gene: .; v_gene: TRBV6-1; abundance: .; CDR3aa: CASMRSGANVLTF; CDR3nt: TGTGCCAGCATGCGCTCTGGGGCCAACGTCCTGACTTTC
j_gene: TRBJ1-6; d_gene: .; v_gene: TRBV7-8; abundance: .; CDR3aa: CASSSEGGAETPLHF; CDR3nt: TGTGCCAGCAGCTCCGAAGGCGGGGCGGAGACACCCCTCCACTTT
j_gene: TRBJ2-3; d_gene: .; v_gene: TRBV6-1; abundance: .; CDR3aa: CASSKGITWADTQYF; CDR3nt: TGTGCCAGCTCAAAGGGTATCACGTGGGCAGATACGCAGTATTTT
j_gene: TRBJ2-5; d_gene: TRBD1; v_gene: TRBV2; abundance: many; CDR3aa: CAGTKDRQETQYF; CDR3nt: TGTGCCGGTACCAAGGACAGGCAAGAGACCCAGTACTTC
j_gene: TRBJ2-5; d_gene: .; v_gene: TRBV15; abundance: many; CDR3aa: CATSRDRSVRGGTQYF; CDR3nt: TGTGCCACCAGCAGAGATCGATCTGTGAGAGGGGGGACCCAGTACTTC
j_gene: TRBJ1-6; d_gene: .; v_gene: TRBV6-2/TRBV6-3; abundance: .; CDR3aa: CASSYVQATTSSYNSPLHF; CDR3nt: TGTGCCAGCAGTTATGTGCAGGCGACCACGAGCTCCTATAATTCACCCCTCCACTTT
j_gene: TRBJ2-5; d_gene: TRBD1; v_gene: TRBV6-6; abundance: few; CDR3aa: CASSYSGQGGETQYF; CDR3nt: TGTGCCAGCAGTTACTCGGGACAGGGAGGGGAGACCCAGTACTTC
j_gene: TRBJ2-1; d_gene: .; v_gene: TRBV6-6; abundance: .; CDR3aa: CASSYRSGDEQFF; CDR3nt: TGTGCCAGCAGTTACCGGTCCGGGGATGAGCAGTTCTTC
j_gene: TRBJ2-5; d_gene: .; v_gene: TRBV7-9; abundance: .; CDR3aa: CASSLGFGGETQYF; CDR3nt: TGTGCCAGCAGCTTAGGGTTCGGGGGAGAGACCCAGTACTTC
j_gene: TRBJ2-7; d_gene: .; v_gene: TRBV6-6; abundance: many; CDR3aa: CASSYSSNSGSSYEQYF; CDR3nt: TGTGCCAGCAGTTACTCGAGTAATAGCGGAAGCTCCTACGAGCAGTACTTC
j_gene: TRBJ1-2; d_gene: .; v_gene: TRBV6-1; abundance: medium-sized; CDR3aa: CASSEAPGGNYGYTF; CDR3nt: TGTGCCAGCAGTGAAGCGCCTGGGGGTAACTATGGCTACACCTTC
j_gene: TRBJ2-3; d_gene: .; v_gene: TRBV28; abundance: .; CDR3aa: CASSLIVETDTQYF; CDR3nt: TGTGCCAGCAGTTTAATAGTGGAGACCGATACGCAGTATTTT
j_gene: TRBJ2-5; d_gene: .; v_gene: TRBV5-1; abundance: .; CDR3aa: CASSFTVVQETQYF; CDR3nt: TGCGCCAGCAGCTTTACAGTGGTCCAAGAGACCCAGTACTTC
j_gene: TRBJ1-1; d_gene: .; v_gene: TRBV12-3/TRBV12-4; abundance: few; CDR3aa: CASRRTIGGTEAFF; CDR3nt: TGTGCCAGCAGGCGAACTATAGGGGGCACTGAAGCTTTCTTT
j_gene: TRBJ1-1; d_gene: .; v_gene: TRBV19; abundance: few; CDR3aa: CASSPGPVVEAFF; CDR3nt: TGTGCCAGTAGTCCGGGACCCGTCGTGGAAGCCTTCTTT
j_gene: TRBJ2-6; d_gene: .; v_gene: TRBV15; abundance: few; CDR3aa: CATSREPSGANVLTF; CDR3nt: TGTGCCACCAGCAGGGAACCTTCTGGGGCCAACGTCCTGACTTTC
j_gene: TRBJ1-4; d_gene: TRBD1; v_gene: TRBV12-3/TRBV12-4; abundance: few; CDR3aa: CASSLAWTGAGKLFF; CDR3nt: TGTGCCAGCAGCCTGGCCTGGACAGGAGCAGGAAAACTGTTTTTT
j_gene: TRBJ1-1; d_gene: TRBD1; v_gene: TRBV11-2; abundance: .; CDR3aa: CASSSTTGRNTEAFF; CDR3nt: TGTGCCAGCAGCAGCACGACAGGGAGGAACACTGAAGCTTTCTTT
j_gene: TRBJ1-1; d_gene: .; v_gene: TRBV10-3; abundance: .; CDR3aa: CAIRSDRWEAFF; CDR3nt: TGTGCCATCAGATCGGACCGGTGGGAAGCTTTCTTT
j_gene: TRBJ1-5; d_gene: TRBD1; v_gene: TRBV24-1; abundance: few; CDR3aa: CAVPPRGQGAYLGRFQPQHF; CDR3nt: TGTGCCGTACCCCCCCGAGGCCAGGGGGCTTACCTTGGGCGATTCCAGCCCCAGCATTTT
j_gene: TRBJ2-2; d_gene: .; v_gene: TRBV6-1; abundance: many; CDR3aa: CASILKGGGGELFF; CDR3nt: TGTGCCAGCATTCTAAAGGGGGGGGGCGGGGAGCTGTTTTTT
j_gene: TRBJ2-7; d_gene: .; v_gene: TRBV28; abundance: few; CDR3aa: CASSFHVTGRYEQYF; CDR3nt: TGTGCCAGCAGTTTCCATGTGACAGGGAGGTACGAGCAGTACTTC
j_gene: TRBJ1-6; d_gene: TRBD1; v_gene: TRBV6-2/TRBV6-3; abundance: few; CDR3aa: CASSSKDRETSPLHF; CDR3nt: TGTGCCAGCAGTTCCAAAGACAGGGAAACTTCACCCCTCCACTTT
j_gene: TRBJ2-7; d_gene: .; v_gene: TRBV15; abundance: .; CDR3aa: CATSRDISEQYF; CDR3nt: TGTGCCACCAGCAGAGATATATCCGAGCAGTACTTC
j_gene: TRBJ1-2; d_gene: .; v_gene: TRBV10-1; abundance: .; CDR3aa: CASGGTGSYYGYTF; CDR3nt: TGCGCCAGCGGCGGAACAGGGTCCTACTATGGCTACACCTTC
j_gene: TRBJ2-1; d_gene: TRBD2; v_gene: TRBV19; abundance: once; CDR3aa: CASSTRTSGRDEQFF; CDR3nt: TGTGCCAGCAGCACCCGGACTAGCGGCCGGGATGAGCAGTTCTTC
j_gene: TRBJ2-2; d_gene: .; v_gene: TRBV28; abundance: few; CDR3aa: CASSLSPGQSGELFF; CDR3nt: TGTGCCAGCAGTTTAAGCCCAGGACAGTCCGGGGAGCTGTTTTTT
j_gene: TRBJ2-7; d_gene: .; v_gene: TRBV6-1; abundance: medium-sized; CDR3aa: CASRSLGEQYF; CDR3nt: TGTGCCAGCAGATCTTTGGGCGAGCAGTACTTC
j_gene: TRBJ2-1; d_gene: .; v_gene: TRBV7-6; abundance: .; CDR3aa: CASSPLERAVGLRNEQFF; CDR3nt: TGTGCCAGCAGCCCCCTAGAACGTGCGGTAGGGTTAAGGAATGAGCAGTTCTTC
j_gene: TRBJ1-1; d_gene: TRBD1; v_gene: TRBV6-1; abundance: few; CDR3aa: CARSERGLDSEALF; CDR3nt: TGTGCCAGAAGTGAGAGGGGGCTTGACTCTGAAGCTTTATTT
j_gene: TRBJ1-1; d_gene: .; v_gene: TRBV4-1; abundance: .; CDR3aa: CSSSQEMAAGRYAFF; CDR3nt: TGCTCCAGCAGCCAAGAGATGGCTGCGGGACGATATGCTTTCTTT
j_gene: TRBJ2-7; d_gene: TRBD2; v_gene: TRBV19; abundance: large; CDR3aa: CASSSSGTSLYEQYF; CDR3nt: TGTGCCAGTAGTTCCTCGGGGACTAGCCTCTACGAGCAGTACTTC
j_gene: TRBJ1-1; d_gene: .; v_gene: TRBV6-9; abundance: .; CDR3aa: CASSYVSQREAFF; CDR3nt: TGTGCCAGCAGTTATGTTTCCCAGCGCGAAGCTTTCTTT
j_gene: TRBJ1-6; d_gene: .; v_gene: TRBV10-3; abundance: many; CDR3aa: CAISDNSPLHF; CDR3nt: TGTGCCATCAGTGATAATTCACCCCTCCACTTT
j_gene: TRBJ2-3; d_gene: .; v_gene: TRBV6-2/TRBV6-3; abundance: few; CDR3aa: CARSRRETFTDTQYF; CDR3nt: TGTGCCAGAAGCCGCAGGGAGACCTTCACAGATACGCAGTATTTT
j_gene: TRBJ2-5; d_gene: .; v_gene: TRBV6-1; abundance: medium-sized; CDR3aa: CASSEPEARRDQETQYF; CDR3nt: TGTGCCAGCAGTGAACCCGAAGCGCGGAGGGACCAAGAGACCCAGTACTTC
j_gene: TRBJ2-5; d_gene: TRBD1; v_gene: TRBV10-2; abundance: many; CDR3aa: CASRGSGGVGETQYF; CDR3nt: TGCGCCAGCAGGGGGTCAGGGGGAGTAGGGGAGACCCAGTACTTC
j_gene: TRBJ2-5; d_gene: .; v_gene: TRBV28; abundance: few; CDR3aa: CASSPFPRGEVPETQYF; CDR3nt: TGTGCCAGCAGTCCCTTCCCAAGGGGGGAGGTCCCAGAGACCCAGTACTTC
j_gene: TRBJ1-5; d_gene: .; v_gene: TRBV28; abundance: medium-sized; CDR3aa: CASSRAGVQPQHF; CDR3nt: TGTGCCAGCAGTCGCGCAGGGGTTCAGCCCCAGCATTTT
j_gene: TRBJ2-7; d_gene: TRBD2; v_gene: TRBV18; abundance: few; CDR3aa: CASSPVGLARDEQYF; CDR3nt: TGTGCCAGCTCACCAGTAGGACTAGCACGGGACGAGCAGTACTTC
j_gene: TRBJ2-7; d_gene: TRBD2; v_gene: TRBV4-1; abundance: .; CDR3aa: CASSQDVAGDIYEQYF; CDR3nt: TGCGCCAGCAGCCAAGACGTAGCGGGAGATATCTACGAGCAGTACTTC
j_gene: TRBJ2-1; d_gene: TRBD1; v_gene: TRBV20-1; abundance: .; CDR3aa: CSAPGQGDEQFF; CDR3nt: TGCAGTGCCCCAGGACAGGGCGATGAGCAGTTCTTC
j_gene: TRBJ2-1; d_gene: .; v_gene: TRBV28; abundance: medium-sized; CDR3aa: CASKSAGYSYNEQFF; CDR3nt: TGTGCCAGCAAGTCGGCAGGGTACTCCTACAATGAGCAGTTCTTC
j_gene: TRBJ2-5; d_gene: .; v_gene: TRBV20-1; abundance: medium-sized; CDR3aa: CSARITGTGLGETQYF; CDR3nt: TGCAGTGCCAGAATAACAGGGACGGGTTTGGGAGAGACCCAGTACTTC
j_gene: TRBJ2-2; d_gene: .; v_gene: TRBV11-1; abundance: many; CDR3aa: CASSHSGPRTGELFF; CDR3nt: TGTGCCAGCAGCCACTCGGGGCCGAGGACCGGGGAGCTGTTTTTT
j_gene: TRBJ2-5; d_gene: .; v_gene: TRBV20-1; abundance: many; CDR3aa: CSARDYRRGFEGQYF; CDR3nt: TGCAGTGCTAGAGATTATCGCAGGGGCTTTGAAGGCCAGTACTTC
j_gene: TRBJ2-5; d_gene: TRBD1; v_gene: TRBV7-3; abundance: .; CDR3aa: CASSSPPGQGVEETQYF; CDR3nt: TGTGCCAGCAGCTCACCCCCGGGACAGGGAGTTGAAGAGACCCAGTACTTC
j_gene: TRBJ2-5; d_gene: TRBD1; v_gene: TRBV6-1; abundance: .; CDR3aa: CASSSGTARETQYF; CDR3nt: TGTGCCAGCAGCTCAGGGACAGCCCGGGAGACCCAGTACTTC
j_gene: TRBJ1-2; d_gene: .; v_gene: TRBV6-1; abundance: .; CDR3aa: CASSVSGEGYTF; CDR3nt: TGTGCCAGCAGTGTGTCGGGGGAAGGCTACACCTTC
j_gene: TRBJ1-1; d_gene: .; v_gene: TRBV12-5; abundance: many; CDR3aa: CASGLFRNTEAFF; CDR3nt: TGTGCTAGTGGTTTGTTCCGGAACACTGAAGCTTTCTTT
j_gene: TRBJ1-1; d_gene: .; v_gene: TRBV19; abundance: many; CDR3aa: CASSPGPVVEAFF; CDR3nt: TGTGCCAGTAGTCCGGGACCCGTCGTGGAAGCTTTCTTT
j_gene: TRBJ2-7; d_gene: .; v_gene: TRBV20-1; abundance: many; CDR3aa: CSAPRDSGSSEQYF; CDR3nt: TGCAGTGCCCCCAGGGACTCCGGCAGCAGCGAGCAGTACTTC